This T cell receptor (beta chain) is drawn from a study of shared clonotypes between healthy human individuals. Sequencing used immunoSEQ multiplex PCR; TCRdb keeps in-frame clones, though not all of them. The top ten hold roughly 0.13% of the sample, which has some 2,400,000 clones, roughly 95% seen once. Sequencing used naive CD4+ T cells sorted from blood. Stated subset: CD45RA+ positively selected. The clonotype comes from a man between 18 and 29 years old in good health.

In DNA form, the CDR3 reads TGTGCCAGTAAGGAGGGGACGATGAACACTGAAGCTTTCTTT. This codes for CASKEGTMNTEAFF. This chain joins TRBV5-3 and TRBJ1-1, with D possibly TRBD1 on 5 matching bases. TRBV5-3 is placed among ORFs of uncertain function. This CDR3 has 14 amino acids. V was shortened by 8 bases and J by 0 bases, with 14 bases between the two germline ends.